The clone carrying this T cell receptor beta chain was seen many times. The target antigen is unknown. These data belong to a study of Graves' ophthalmopathy and Graves' hyperthyroidism. Turning to the study itself: Researchers obtained peripheral blood at initial diagnosis, before any treatment had begun.

Study-wide results and caveats: Sensitivity of approximately 88% and specificity of 65% to 83% were achieved when a 13-signature model separated ophthalmopathy from stable hyperthyroidism.

Other autoimmune diseases, uncontrolled infections, pregnancy or lactation ruled patients out of participation. Researchers took RNA transcripts and amplified TCR beta CDR3 regions from them. Following a first-round RT-PCR that used HTBI primers, a second-round multiplex PCR was carried out. In TCRdb, the multiplex PCR reads were re-called with MiXCR into one record per CDR3 protein. This table holds nearly 400,000 distinct CDR3 sequences, about 18% found once. Trimming pared 6 bases from V and 3 bases from J, leaving 15 bases between. The CDR3 sequence is 14 residues long. Germline V gene data show CDR1 as DFQATT and CDR2 as SNEGSKA (reference sequence).

The sequence derives from a woman under 30 with Graves' ophthalmopathy. The J gene is TRBJ1-3, the V gene TRBV20-1; D uncertain. Sequenced: peripheral blood. CDR3 sequence: CSAPYGRSGNTIYF. The CDR3 coding sequence is TGCAGTGCACCCTATGGACGCAGTGGAAACACCATATATTTT.